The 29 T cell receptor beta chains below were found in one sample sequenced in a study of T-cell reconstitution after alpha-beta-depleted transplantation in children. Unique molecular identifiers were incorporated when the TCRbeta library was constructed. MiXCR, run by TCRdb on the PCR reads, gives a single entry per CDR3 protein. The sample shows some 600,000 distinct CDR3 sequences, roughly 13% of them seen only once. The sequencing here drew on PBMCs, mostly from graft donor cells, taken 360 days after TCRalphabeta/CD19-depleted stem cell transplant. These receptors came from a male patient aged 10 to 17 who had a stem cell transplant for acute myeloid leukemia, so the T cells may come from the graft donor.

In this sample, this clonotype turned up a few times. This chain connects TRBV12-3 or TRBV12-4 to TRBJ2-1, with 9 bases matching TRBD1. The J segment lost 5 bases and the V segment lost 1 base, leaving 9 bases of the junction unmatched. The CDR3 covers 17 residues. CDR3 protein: CASSLGFGGQGHNEQFF. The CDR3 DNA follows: TGTGCCAGCAGTTTAGGATTTGGGGGACAGGGTCACAATGAGCAGTTCTTC.

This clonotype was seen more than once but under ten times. CDR3 protein: CASSYKRERYNEQFF. The CDR3 region has the DNA TGTGCCAGCAGTTACAAACGGGAGCGATACAATGAGCAGTTCTTC. The chain has TRBV12-3 or TRBV12-4 and TRBJ2-1; D might be TRBD2 (6 bases). The CDR3 spans 15 residues. V lost 4 bases, J lost 4 bases, and 14 bases lay in between.

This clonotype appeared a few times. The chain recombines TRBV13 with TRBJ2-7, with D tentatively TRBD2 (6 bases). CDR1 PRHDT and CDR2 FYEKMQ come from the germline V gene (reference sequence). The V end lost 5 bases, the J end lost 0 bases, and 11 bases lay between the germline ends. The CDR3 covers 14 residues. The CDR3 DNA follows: TGTGCCAGCAGCCCTAGCGATGTCTCCTACGAGCAGTACTTC. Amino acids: CASSPSDVSYEQYF.

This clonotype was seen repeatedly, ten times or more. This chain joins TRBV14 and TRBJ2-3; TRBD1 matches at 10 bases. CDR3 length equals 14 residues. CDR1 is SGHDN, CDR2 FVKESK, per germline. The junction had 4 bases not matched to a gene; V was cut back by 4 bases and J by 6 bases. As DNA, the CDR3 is TGTGCCAGCAGCCGGGACAGGGGACCTGATACGCAGTATTTT. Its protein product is CASSRDRGPDTQYF.

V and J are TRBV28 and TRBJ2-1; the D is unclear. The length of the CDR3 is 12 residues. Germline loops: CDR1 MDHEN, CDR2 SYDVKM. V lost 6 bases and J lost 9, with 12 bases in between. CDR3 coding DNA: TGTGCCAGCAGCCAGTCCCAAGGTGAGCAGTTCTTC. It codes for CASSQSQGEQFF.

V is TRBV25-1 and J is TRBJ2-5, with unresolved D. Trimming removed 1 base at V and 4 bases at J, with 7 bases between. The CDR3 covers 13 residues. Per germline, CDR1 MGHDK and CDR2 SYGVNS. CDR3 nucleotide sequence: TGTGCCAGCAGTGAATTTGTTAGAGAGACCCAGTACTTC. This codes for CASSEFVRETQYF.

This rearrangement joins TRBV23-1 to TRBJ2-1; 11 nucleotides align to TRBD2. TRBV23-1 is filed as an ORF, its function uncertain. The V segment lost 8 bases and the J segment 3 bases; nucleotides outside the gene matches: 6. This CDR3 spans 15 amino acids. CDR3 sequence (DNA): TGCGCCAGCGTCCATAGCGGGAGGGACTACAATGAGCAGTTCTTC. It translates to CASVHSGRDYNEQFF.

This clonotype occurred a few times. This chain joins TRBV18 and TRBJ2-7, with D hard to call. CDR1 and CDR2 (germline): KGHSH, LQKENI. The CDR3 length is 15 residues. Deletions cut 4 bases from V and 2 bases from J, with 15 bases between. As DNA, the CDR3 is TGTGCCAGCTCACAGTTCGTCGACGTCGCCTACGAGCAGTACTTC. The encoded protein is CASSQFVDVAYEQYF.

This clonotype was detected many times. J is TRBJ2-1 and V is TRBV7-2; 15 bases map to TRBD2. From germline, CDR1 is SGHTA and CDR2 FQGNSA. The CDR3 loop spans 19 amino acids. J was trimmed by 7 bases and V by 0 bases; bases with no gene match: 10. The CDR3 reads CASSLASGLAGGPLNEQFF. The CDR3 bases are TGTGCCAGCAGCTTAGCGAGCGGACTAGCGGGAGGGCCTTTGAATGAGCAGTTCTTC.

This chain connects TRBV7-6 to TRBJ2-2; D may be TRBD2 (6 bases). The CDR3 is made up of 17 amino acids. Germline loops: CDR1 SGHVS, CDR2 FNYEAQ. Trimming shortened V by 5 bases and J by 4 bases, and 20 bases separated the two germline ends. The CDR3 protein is CASSTQVKGRFTGELFF. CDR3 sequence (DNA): TGTGCCAGCAGCACCCAAGTTAAGGGGAGGTTCACCGGGGAGCTGTTTTTT.

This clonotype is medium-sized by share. CDR3 bases: TGTGCCAGCAGCCAAGTTTGGGACGAAGCGAACGAGCAGTACTTC. Encoded protein: CASSQVWDEANEQYF. This rearrangement joins TRBV3-1 to TRBJ2-7, with D perhaps matching TRBD1 or TRBD2 (5 bases each). The CDR3 totals 15 residues. Between the trimmed V and J ends, which lost 1 base and 5 bases, there was a span of 15 bases. Germline CDR1 reads LGHDT; CDR2 reads YNNKEL (reference sequence).

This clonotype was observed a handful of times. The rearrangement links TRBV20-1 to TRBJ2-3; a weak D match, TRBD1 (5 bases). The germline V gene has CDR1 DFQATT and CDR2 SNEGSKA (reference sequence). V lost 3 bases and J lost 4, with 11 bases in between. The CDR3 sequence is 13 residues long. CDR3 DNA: TGCAGTGCTAGCCTTACAGGTCCAGATACGCAGTATTTT. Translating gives CSASLTGPDTQYF.

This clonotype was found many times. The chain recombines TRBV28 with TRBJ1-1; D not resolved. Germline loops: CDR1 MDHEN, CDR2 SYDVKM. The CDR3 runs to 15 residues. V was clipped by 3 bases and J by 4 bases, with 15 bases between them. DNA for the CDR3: TGTGCCAGCAGTTTTTCGGTCGGGTTTTCCACTGAAGCTTTCTTT. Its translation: CASSFSVGFSTEAFF.

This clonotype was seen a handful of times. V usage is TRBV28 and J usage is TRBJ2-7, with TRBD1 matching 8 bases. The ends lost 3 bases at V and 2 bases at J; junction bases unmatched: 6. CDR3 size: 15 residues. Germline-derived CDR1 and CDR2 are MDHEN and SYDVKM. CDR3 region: CASSLGQVLTYEQYF. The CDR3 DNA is TGTGCCAGCAGTTTGGGACAGGTACTAACCTACGAGCAGTACTTC.

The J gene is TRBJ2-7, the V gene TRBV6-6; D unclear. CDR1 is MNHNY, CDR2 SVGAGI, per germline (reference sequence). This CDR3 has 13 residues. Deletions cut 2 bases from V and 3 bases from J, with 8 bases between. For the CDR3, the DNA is TGTGCCAGCAGTTACGCGCCCAACTACGAGCAGTACTTC. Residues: CASSYAPNYEQYF.

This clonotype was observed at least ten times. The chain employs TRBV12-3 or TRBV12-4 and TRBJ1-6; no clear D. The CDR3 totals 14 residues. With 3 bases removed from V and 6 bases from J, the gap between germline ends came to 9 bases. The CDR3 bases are TGTGCCAGCAGTTTCCCCAGTTCTAATTCACCCCTCCACTTT. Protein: CASSFPSSNSPLHF.

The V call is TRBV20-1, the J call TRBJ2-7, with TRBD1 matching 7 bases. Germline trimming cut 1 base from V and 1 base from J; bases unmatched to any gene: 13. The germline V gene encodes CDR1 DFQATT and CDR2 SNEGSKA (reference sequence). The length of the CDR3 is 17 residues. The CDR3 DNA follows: TGCAGTGCTAGAGGCTCCCCGACAGGGAGTGGTTCCTACGAGCAGTACTTC. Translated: CSARGSPTGSGSYEQYF.

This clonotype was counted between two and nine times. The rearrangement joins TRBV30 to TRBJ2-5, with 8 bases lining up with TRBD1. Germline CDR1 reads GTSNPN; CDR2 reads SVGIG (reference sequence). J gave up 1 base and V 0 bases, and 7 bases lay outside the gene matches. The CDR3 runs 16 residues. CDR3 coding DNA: TGTGCCTGGAGTGTAACCTTCGACAGGGGCCAAGAGACCCAGTACTTC. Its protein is CAWSVTFDRGQETQYF.

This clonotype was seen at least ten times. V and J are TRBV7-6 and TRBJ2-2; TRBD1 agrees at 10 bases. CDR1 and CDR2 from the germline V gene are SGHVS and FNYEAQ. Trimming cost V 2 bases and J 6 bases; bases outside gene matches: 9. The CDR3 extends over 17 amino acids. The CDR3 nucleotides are TGTGCCAGCAGCTTAAGGGAGACAGGGGGCAAATCCGGGGAGCTGTTTTTT. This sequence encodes CASSLRETGGKSGELFF.

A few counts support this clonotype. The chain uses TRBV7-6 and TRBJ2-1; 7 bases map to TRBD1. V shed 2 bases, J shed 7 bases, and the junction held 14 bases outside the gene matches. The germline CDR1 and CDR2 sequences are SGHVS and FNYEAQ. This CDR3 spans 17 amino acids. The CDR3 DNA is TGTGCCAGCAGCTTAATCTTAGGGACAGTTGCATGGAATGAGCAGTTCTTC. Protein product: CASSLILGTVAWNEQFF.

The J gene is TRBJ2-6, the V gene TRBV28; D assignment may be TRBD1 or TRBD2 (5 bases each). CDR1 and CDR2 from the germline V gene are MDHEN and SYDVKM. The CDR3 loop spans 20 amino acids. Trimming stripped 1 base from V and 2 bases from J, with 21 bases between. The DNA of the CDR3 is TGTGCCAGCAGTTTATTTCGGCCGGGGCAGAGGCCTGCTGGGGCCAACGTCCTGACTTTC. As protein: CASSLFRPGQRPAGANVLTF. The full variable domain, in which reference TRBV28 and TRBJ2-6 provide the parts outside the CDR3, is DVKVTQSSRYLVKRTGEKVFLECVQDMDHENMFWYRQDPGLGLRLIYFSYDVKMKEKGDIPEGYSVSREKKERFSLILESASTNQTSMYLCASSLFRPGQRPAGANVLTFGAGSRLTVL.

CDR3 loop: CASSLDGGLYGYTF. The CDR3 region has the DNA TGCGCCAGCAGCTTGGACGGAGGACTCTATGGCTACACCTTC. V gene TRBV5-1 combines with J gene TRBJ1-2; no clear D. Per the germline V gene, CDR1 is SGHRS and CDR2 is YFSETQ. The V end was cut by 0 bases, the J end by 4 bases, with 10 bases between. This CDR3 comprises 14 residues.

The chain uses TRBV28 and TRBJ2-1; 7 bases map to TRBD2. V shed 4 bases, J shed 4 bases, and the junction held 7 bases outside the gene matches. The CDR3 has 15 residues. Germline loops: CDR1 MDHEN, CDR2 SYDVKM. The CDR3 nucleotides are TGTGCCAGCAGTTCCCAGACTAGCCCATACAATGAGCAGTTCTTC. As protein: CASSSQTSPYNEQFF.

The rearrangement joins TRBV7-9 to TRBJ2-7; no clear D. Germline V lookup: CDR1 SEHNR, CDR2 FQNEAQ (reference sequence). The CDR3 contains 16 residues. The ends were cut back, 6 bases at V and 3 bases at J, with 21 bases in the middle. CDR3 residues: CASSKGSATPFYEQYF. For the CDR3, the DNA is TGTGCCAGCAGTAAAGGGTCGGCTACTCCATTCTACGAGCAGTACTTC. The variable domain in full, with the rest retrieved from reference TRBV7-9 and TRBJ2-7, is DTGVSQNPRHKITKRGQNVTFRCDPISEHNRLYWYRQTLGQGPEFLTYFQNEAQLEKSRLLSDRFSAERPKGSFSTLEIQRTEQGDSAMYLCASSKGSATPFYEQYFGPGTRLTVT.

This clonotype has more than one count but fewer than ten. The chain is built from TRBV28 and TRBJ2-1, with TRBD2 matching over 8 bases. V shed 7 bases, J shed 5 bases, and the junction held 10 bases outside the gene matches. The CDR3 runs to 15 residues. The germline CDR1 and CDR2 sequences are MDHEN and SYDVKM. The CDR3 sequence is CASIQAGVPNNEQFF. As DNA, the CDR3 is TGTGCCAGCATACAAGCGGGAGTCCCCAACAATGAGCAGTTCTTC. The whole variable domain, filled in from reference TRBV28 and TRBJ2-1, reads DVKVTQSSRYLVKRTGEKVFLECVQDMDHENMFWYRQDPGLGLRLIYFSYDVKMKEKGDIPEGYSVSREKKERFSLILESASTNQTSMYLCASIQAGVPNNEQFFGPGTRLTVL.

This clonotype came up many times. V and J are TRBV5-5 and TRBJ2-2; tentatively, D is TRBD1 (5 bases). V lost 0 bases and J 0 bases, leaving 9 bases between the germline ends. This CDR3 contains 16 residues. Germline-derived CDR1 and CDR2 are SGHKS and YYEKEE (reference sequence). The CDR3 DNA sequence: TGTGCCAGCAGCTTGGCTCGGACACCGAACACCGGGGAGCTGTTTTTT. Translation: CASSLARTPNTGELFF.

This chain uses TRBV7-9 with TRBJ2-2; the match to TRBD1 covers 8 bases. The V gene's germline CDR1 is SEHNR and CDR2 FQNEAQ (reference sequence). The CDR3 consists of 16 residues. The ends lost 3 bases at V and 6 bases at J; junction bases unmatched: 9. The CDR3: CASSLTRGRRAGELFF. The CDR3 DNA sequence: TGTGCCAGCAGCTTGACCAGGGGGCGACGGGCCGGGGAGCTGTTTTTT.

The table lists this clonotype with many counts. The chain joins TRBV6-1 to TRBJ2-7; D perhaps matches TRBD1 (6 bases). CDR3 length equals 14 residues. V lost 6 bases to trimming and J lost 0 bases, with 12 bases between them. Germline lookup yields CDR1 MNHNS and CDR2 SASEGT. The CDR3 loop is CASSRQASSYEQYF. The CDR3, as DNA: TGTGCCAGCAGCCGACAGGCCAGCTCCTACGAGCAGTACTTC.

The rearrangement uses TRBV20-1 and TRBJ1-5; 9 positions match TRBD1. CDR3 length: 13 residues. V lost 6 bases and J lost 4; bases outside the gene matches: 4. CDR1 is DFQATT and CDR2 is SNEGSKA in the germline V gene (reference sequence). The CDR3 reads CSAIQGANQPQHF. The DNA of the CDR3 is TGCAGTGCCATACAGGGGGCTAATCAGCCCCAGCATTTT.